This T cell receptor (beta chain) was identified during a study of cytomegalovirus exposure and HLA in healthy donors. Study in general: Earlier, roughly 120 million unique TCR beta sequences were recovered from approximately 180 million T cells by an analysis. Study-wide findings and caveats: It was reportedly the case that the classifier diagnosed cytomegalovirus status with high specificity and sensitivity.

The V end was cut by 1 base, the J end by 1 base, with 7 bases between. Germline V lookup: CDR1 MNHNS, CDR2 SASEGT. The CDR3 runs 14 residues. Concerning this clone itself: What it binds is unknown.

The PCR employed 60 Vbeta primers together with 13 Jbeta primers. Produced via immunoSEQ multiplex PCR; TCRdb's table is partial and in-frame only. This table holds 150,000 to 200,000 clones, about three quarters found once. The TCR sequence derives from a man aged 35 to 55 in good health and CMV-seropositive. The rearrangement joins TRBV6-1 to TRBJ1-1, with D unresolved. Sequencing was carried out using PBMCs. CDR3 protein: CASSEGGRNTEAFF. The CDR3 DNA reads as TGTGCCAGCAGTGAAGGAGGGCGGAACACTGAAGCTTTCTTT.